The 12 T cell receptor beta chains below were found in one sample sequenced in a study of T cells in Graves' hyperthyroidism and ophthalmopathy. RNA transcripts were the template for amplifying TCR beta CDR3 regions. During a first-round RT-PCR of the TCR CDR3, the HTBI primer set was used. Each CDR3 protein is one row after TCRdb ran MiXCR on the multiplex PCR reads. The sample contains about 290,000 distinct CDR3 sequences, roughly 15% of which appear only once. The sample taken for sequencing was blood. These receptors originate from a woman in her thirties with Graves' hyperthyroidism that later progressed to Graves' ophthalmopathy.

This clonotype occurred a few times. The gene calls are TRBV11-2 and TRBJ2-7; perhaps TRBD2 as D (5 bases). In germline, CDR1 is SGHAT, CDR2 FQNNGV. V lost 1 base and J 5 bases, leaving 15 bases between the germline ends. The CDR3 is 15 residues long. In DNA form, the CDR3 reads TGTGCCAGCAGCTTAGTTACTAGACTACTCGACGAGCAGTACTTC. This encodes CASSLVTRLLDEQYF.

This clonotype was counted many times. This chain joins TRBV10-3 and TRBJ2-3; TRBD1 agrees at 7 bases. Per germline, CDR1 ENHRY and CDR2 SYGVKD. The CDR3 runs to 13 residues. J lost 6 bases, V lost 7 bases, and 7 bases had no gene match. In DNA, the CDR3 is TGTGCCATCACGACAGGGCAAGTTGATACGCAGTATTTT. It codes for CAITTGQVDTQYF.

The chain employs TRBV6-1 and TRBJ1-3, with D uncertain. From germline, CDR1 is MNHNS and CDR2 SASEGT. V was cut by 5 bases and J by 0 bases, with 11 bases left in between. The CDR3 runs 15 residues. The CDR3 region is CASSPPPISGNTIYF. DNA for the CDR3: TGTGCCAGCAGTCCGCCACCTATCTCTGGAAACACCATATATTTT.

A remark on this clonotype: Mismatch with germline at one junction end may stem from a read error. The chain combines TRBV24-1 with TRBJ2-6; TRBD2 might be the D (7 bases). CDR1 KGHDR and CDR2 SFDVKD come from the germline V gene. The CDR3 runs 14 residues. The CDR3 here is CATSAGAGADVLTF. CDR3 bases: TGCGCCACCAGTGCGGGGGCTGGGGCCGACGTCCTGACTTTC.

This sequence joins TRBV3-1 and TRBJ2-1, with TRBD2 matching 8 bases. Germline assignment: CDR1 LGHDT and CDR2 YNNKEL (reference sequence). The CDR3 runs 17 residues. V was clipped by 0 bases and J by 5 bases; unmatched bases: 9. The CDR3 DNA reads as TGTGCCAGCAGCCAAGATCTTGTGCGGGGGGCAAACAATGAGCAGTTCTTC. Residues: CASSQDLVRGANNEQFF.

In this sample, this clonotype turned up many times. The J gene is TRBJ2-2, the V gene TRBV10-3; 9 bases fit TRBD1. CDR3 length: 15 residues. Germline trimming cut 6 bases from V and 5 bases from J; bases unmatched to any gene: 7. Germline V gene sequence: CDR1 ENHRY, CDR2 SYGVKD. Written as DNA, the CDR3 is TGTGCCATCAGGGTGGGACAGGGTACAACCGGGGAGCTGTTTTTT. This gives the protein CAIRVGQGTTGELFF.

This clonotype was recorded at least ten times. The chain employs TRBV3-1 and TRBJ2-5, with 10 bases matching TRBD2. V shed 4 bases and J 2 bases; nucleotides not matched to a gene: 4. Germline CDR1 reads LGHDT; CDR2 reads YNNKEL (reference sequence). The CDR3 consists of 15 residues. This chain's CDR3 is CASSPPTSGQETQYF. CDR3 in DNA: TGTGCCAGCAGCCCCCCGACTAGCGGGCAAGAGACCCAGTACTTC.

The V call is TRBV28, the J call TRBJ1-5; D call uncertain. V was trimmed by 3 bases and J by 2 bases, leaving 17 bases between them. Germline CDR1 is MDHEN and CDR2 is SYDVKM. CDR3 length: 17 residues. The CDR3 loop reads CASSLVSPRRGNQPQHF. CDR3 coding DNA: TGTGCCAGCAGTTTGGTCAGCCCACGTCGAGGCAATCAGCCCCAGCATTTT.

V usage is TRBV20-1 and J usage is TRBJ2-2; 12 nucleotides agree with TRBD2. V lost 4 bases and J lost 2; bases outside the gene matches: 11. Germline V gene data show CDR1 as DFQATT and CDR2 as SNEGSKA (reference sequence). The CDR3 extends over 18 amino acids. This CDR3 reads CSATTSTSGSFNTGELFF. In DNA, the CDR3 is TGCAGTGCTACGACCTCGACTAGCGGGAGTTTTAACACCGGGGAGCTGTTTTTT.

The sample holds many counts of this clonotype. This chain joins TRBV6-1 and TRBJ1-1, with D unclear. In germline, CDR1 is MNHNS, CDR2 SASEGT. Trimming pared 5 bases from V and 6 bases from J, leaving 22 bases between. The CDR3 totals 16 residues. The DNA for the CDR3 is TGTGCCAGCAGTAAAGAGCATATCGTATATAGCGCTGAAGCTTTCTTT. Translated: CASSKEHIVYSAEAFF.

This clonotype was detected only a few times. At one end the junction does not follow the germline gene, possibly because of a read error. The CDR3 DNA reads as TGCAGTGTGGGGACAGGGGGCTACAATGAGCAGTTATTC. This gives the protein CSVGTGGYNEQLF. This chain links TRBV20-1 with TRBJ2-1; TRBD1 matches at 12 bases. CDR3 size: 13 residues. CDR1 is DFQATT, CDR2 SNEGSKA, per germline (reference sequence).

This clonotype came up many times. This chain joins TRBV13 and TRBJ2-7; possible D gene TRBD2, 6 bases. Trimming took off 2 bases at V and 4 bases at J, with 9 bases between the two ends. The CDR3 has 13 amino acids. Germline V gives CDR1 PRHDT, CDR2 FYEKMQ (reference sequence). The CDR3 sequence is CASSLRGRYEQYF. CDR3 in DNA: TGTGCCAGCAGCTTAAGAGGGAGGTACGAGCAGTACTTC.